The 7 T cell receptor beta chains below were found in one sample sequenced in a study of blood T cell repertoires in COVID-19. The table came from immunoSEQ multiplex PCR; TCRdb's copy has only in-frame clones and leaves some out. The sample shows fewer than 110,000 clones, about 88% of them seen only once. Sequenced material: peripheral blood. The receptor set was obtained from a human donor in a cohort sampled during active COVID-19.

The V call is TRBV3-1 (or the pseudogene TRBV3-2), the J call TRBJ2-5; tentatively, D is TRBD2 (6 bases). With 3 bases removed from V and 3 bases from J, the gap between germline ends came to 20 bases. From germline, CDR1 is LGHDT and CDR2 YNNKEL (reference sequence). This CDR3 contains 17 residues. CDR3: CASSQGGGWDPKETQYF. As DNA, the CDR3 is TGTGCCAGCAGCCAGGGAGGCGGTTGGGACCCCAAAGAGACCCAGTACTTC.

The rearrangement joins TRBV18 to TRBJ2-3; a weak D match, TRBD1 (5 bases). This CDR3 is built from 14 residues. The germline V gene encodes CDR1 KGHSH and CDR2 LQKENI. V was pared by 1 base and J by 2 bases, with 7 bases between. The CDR3 sequence is CASSPQTDTDTQYF. The CDR3, as DNA: TGTGCCAGCTCACCACAGACAGACACAGATACGCAGTATTTT.

This clone came up once. V is TRBV2 and J is TRBJ1-2, with D hard to call. The CDR3 runs to 14 residues. Germline loops: CDR1 SNHLY, CDR2 FYNNEI. V was clipped by 7 bases and J by 2 bases, with 14 bases between them. The CDR3 spells CASIPDHSNYGYTF. CDR3 DNA sequence: TGTGCCAGCATCCCCGACCACAGCAACTATGGCTACACCTTC.

This chain links TRBV28 with TRBJ2-5, with TRBD1 matching over 9 bases. The CDR3 extends over 16 amino acids. The ends lost 6 bases at V and 5 bases at J; junction bases unmatched: 13. The germline CDR1 and CDR2 sequences are MDHEN and SYDVKM. The CDR3 DNA follows: TGTGCCAGCAGCCCATGGGACAGGGCCCTCTGGGAGACCCAGTACTTC. It translates to CASSPWDRALWETQYF.

This clone appeared a few times. This chain links TRBV19 with TRBJ1-3; tentatively, D is TRBD1 (6 bases). The CDR3 sequence is 15 residues long. Between the trimmed V and J ends, which lost 4 bases and 0 bases, there was a span of 10 bases. Germline assignment: CDR1 LNHDA and CDR2 SQIVND (reference sequence). CDR3 DNA: TGTGCCAGTAGTACCGGGACAAACTCTGGAAACACCATATATTTT. As protein: CASSTGTNSGNTIYF.

The chain has TRBV3-1 (or the pseudogene TRBV3-2) and TRBJ2-7; 10 bases are shared with TRBD2. This CDR3 comprises 16 residues. The germline V gene encodes CDR1 LGHDT and CDR2 YNNKEL (reference sequence). V trimming: 1 base; J trimming: 3 bases; junction bases outside the gene matches: 6. CDR3 amino acids: CASSQGWSGGVYEQYF. The CDR3 DNA is TGTGCCAGCAGCCAAGGTTGGAGCGGGGGGGTCTACGAGCAGTACTTC.

The chain combines TRBV2 with TRBJ1-3, with 7 bases lining up with TRBD1. Germline V gene lookup returns CDR1 SNHLY and CDR2 FYNNEI. The CDR3 length is 14 residues. Germline trimming cut 6 bases from V and 3 bases from J; bases unmatched to any gene: 5. CDR3 nucleotides: TGTGCCAGCAGGAGGGGGACAGATGGAAACACCATATATTTT. Residues: CASRRGTDGNTIYF.